The present T cell receptor (beta chain) was sequenced within a study of identical twins. Findings and limits, study-wide: For out-of-frame alpha sequences shared by twins, low generation probability was in excess. With abundant cord blood beta clonotypes, insertions were fewer; memory repertoires showed no such pattern.

Trimming stripped 0 bases from V and 2 bases from J, with 18 bases between. The CDR3 loop spans 18 amino acids. Germline CDR1 MGHRA, CDR2 YSYEKL. Template switching (which added a universal primer site) was used, and cDNA carried unique molecular identifiers. TCRdb analysed the 5' RACE reads with MiXCR anew, one entry per CDR3 protein. The sample consists of some 590,000 distinct CDR3 sequences, roughly 9.5% of them appearing once. This clonotype was counted a few times. Antigen: not known. This sample also appeared in a second study, on yellow fever vaccine responses in identical twins.

The chain has TRBV4-1 and TRBJ2-3; the D gene is possibly TRBD2 (6 bases). The clonotype was recovered from a young woman in good health. The sequenced material came from PBMCs. The CDR3 DNA sequence: TGCGCCAGCAGCCAAGATGACGGGGGACTCGCCTTCACAGATACGCAGTATTTT. This translates into CASSQDDGGLAFTDTQYF.